What follows are 6 T cell receptor beta chains derived from one specimen sequenced in a study of T-cell reconstitution after alpha-beta-depleted transplantation in children listed by TCRdb under 2016. Taken with the paper, the label for treatment or condition translates to: allogeneic hematopoietic cell transplantation with graft depleted of TCRalphabeta T cells and CD19 B cells. The method was PCR. Sequencing was carried out with an Illumina HiSeq 2500. TCR libraries were prepared with molecular barcoding, using unique molecular identifiers to normalize TCRbeta repertoire quantification. The public sequencing data were trimmed at Q25 with fastp and processed into clonotypes with MiXCR by TCRdb, which kept only in-frame beta chains. Identical CDR3 proteins give one entry, which carries the most common genes and DNA. The sample has some 95,000 distinct CDR3 sequences on record, 23% of them singletons. 20% to 25% of the sample is taken by the ten largest.

The sequencing here drew on PBMCs, taken before TCRalphabeta/CD19-depleted stem cell transplant. The receptors come from a boy aged 2 to 9 with acute lymphoblastic leukemia, due to receive a stem cell transplant.

The table lists this clonotype with many counts. The chain employs TRBV5-1 and TRBJ1-2, with TRBD1 matching over 7 bases. V lost 4 bases, J lost 3 bases, and 6 bases stayed unmatched. Germline lookup yields CDR1 SGHRS and CDR2 YFSETQ. There are 14 residues in the CDR3. The DNA of the CDR3 is TGCGCCAGCAGCCCGGACAGGTTCTACTATGGCTACACCTTC. This codes for CASSPDRFYYGYTF.

This clonotype was found a few times. V gene TRBV25-1 combines with J gene TRBJ1-3; D unclear. The CDR3 is 13 residues long. Germline CDR1 MGHDK, CDR2 SYGVNS. Trimming removed 8 bases at V and 0 bases at J, with 8 bases between. The DNA of the CDR3 is TGTGCCAGCCGACGGAGCTCTGGAAACACCATATATTTT. Its protein is CASRRSSGNTIYF.

The chain uses TRBV5-1 and TRBJ1-1, with no clear D. This CDR3 is built from 14 residues. Germline V lookup: CDR1 SGHRS, CDR2 YFSETQ. V was clipped by 4 bases and J by 1 base, with 11 bases between them. For the CDR3, the DNA is TGCGCCAGCAGCCTCCAGGCTGAGAACACTGAAGCTTTCTTT. Protein product: CASSLQAENTEAFF.

The rearrangement joins TRBV18 to TRBJ2-3; unclear D gene. V shed 4 bases and J shed 2 bases, with 13 bases lying between them. Germline V gene data show CDR1 as KGHSH and CDR2 as LQKENI. The CDR3 runs to 15 residues. The CDR3 sequence is CASSRRAQYTDTQYF. CDR3 nucleotide sequence: TGTGCCAGCTCACGCCGGGCCCAATACACAGATACGCAGTATTTT.

This sequence joins TRBV28 and TRBJ1-5; no firm D call. This CDR3 has 17 amino acids. Germline V gene data show CDR1 as MDHEN and CDR2 as SYDVKM. The V end lost 3 bases, the J end lost 2 bases, and 17 bases lay between the germline ends. The CDR3 coding sequence is TGTGCCAGCAGTTTTAGGTTGGGCCGTAGGGGCAATCAGCCCCAGCATTTT. It is translated as CASSFRLGRRGNQPQHF. Looking up the rest from reference TRBV28 and TRBJ1-5 gives the full variable domain: DVKVTQSSRYLVKRTGEKVFLECVQDMDHENMFWYRQDPGLGLRLIYFSYDVKMKEKGDIPEGYSVSREKKERFSLILESASTNQTSMYLCASSFRLGRRGNQPQHFGDGTRLSIL.

The chain couples TRBV29-1 to TRBJ2-1, with D unclear. Per germline, CDR1 SQVTM and CDR2 ANQGSEA. The CDR3 has 13 amino acids. Trimming removed 7 bases at V and 9 bases at J, with 19 bases between. Written as DNA, the CDR3 is TGCAGCGCCAAGATGGAAGGACGGAGTGAGCAGTTCTTC. Its protein product is CSAKMEGRSEQFF.